The 3 T cell receptor beta chains below come from one sample, sequenced in a study of blood T cell repertoires in COVID-19. Profiling relied on immunoSEQ multiplex PCR, and the TCRdb table lists in-frame clones only, not all of them. The sample includes approximately 160,000 clones, approximately 79% of them seen just once. Sequenced material: PBMCs or T cells enriched from blood (not recorded which). These receptors originate from a man aged 50 to 59 who had recovered from COVID-19.

This rearrangement joins TRBV4-2 to TRBJ2-3; 9 nucleotides line up with TRBD2. The CDR3 totals 16 residues. The V gene's germline CDR1 is LGHNA and CDR2 YNFKEQ. Trimming removed 1 base from V and 4 bases from J; junction bases left unmatched: 6. The CDR3 loop reads CASSQGGAGGPDTQYF. The CDR3 nucleotides read TGTGCCAGCAGCCAAGGGGGTGCGGGGGGGCCAGATACGCAGTATTTT.

This chain uses TRBV2 with TRBJ1-6; 7 nucleotides match TRBD1. V was clipped by 7 bases and J by 6 bases; unmatched bases: 3. The V gene's germline CDR1 is SNHLY and CDR2 FYNNEI. This CDR3 is built from 13 residues. The CDR3 coding sequence is TGTGCCAGCAACCGGGACAGTAATTCACCCCTCCACTTT. Amino acid sequence: CASNRDSNSPLHF.

This CDR3 reads CASSTWTVSGANVLTF. The DNA of the CDR3 is TGTGCCAGTAGTACCTGGACAGTATCCGGGGCCAACGTCCTGACTTTC. This sequence joins TRBV19 and TRBJ2-6, with a weak D call TRBD1 (6 bases). Germline V gene sequence: CDR1 LNHDA, CDR2 SQIVND (reference sequence). With 4 bases removed from V and 4 bases from J, the gap between germline ends came to 14 bases. CDR3 length: 16 residues.